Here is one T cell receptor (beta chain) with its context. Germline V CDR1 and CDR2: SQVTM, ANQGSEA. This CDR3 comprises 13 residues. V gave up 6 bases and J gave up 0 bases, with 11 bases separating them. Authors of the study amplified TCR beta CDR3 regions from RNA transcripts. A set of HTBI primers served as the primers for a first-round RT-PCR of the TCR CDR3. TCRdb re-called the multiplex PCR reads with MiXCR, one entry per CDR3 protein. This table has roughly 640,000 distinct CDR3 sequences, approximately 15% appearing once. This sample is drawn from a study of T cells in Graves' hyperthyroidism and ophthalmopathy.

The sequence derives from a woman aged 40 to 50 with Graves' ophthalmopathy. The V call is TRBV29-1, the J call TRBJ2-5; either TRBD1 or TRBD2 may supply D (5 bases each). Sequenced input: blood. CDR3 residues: CSVRADNQETQYF. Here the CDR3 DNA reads TGCAGCGTGAGGGCGGACAACCAAGAGACCCAGTACTTC.